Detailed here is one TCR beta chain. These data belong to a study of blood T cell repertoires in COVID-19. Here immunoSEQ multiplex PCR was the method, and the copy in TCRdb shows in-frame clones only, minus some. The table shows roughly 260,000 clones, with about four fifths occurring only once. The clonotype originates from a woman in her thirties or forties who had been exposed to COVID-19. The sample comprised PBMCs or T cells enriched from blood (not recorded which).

CDR3: CASSLPPRGRLFF. The CDR3 DNA reads as TGTGCCAGCAGCTTACCCCCCCGGGGGAGACTGTTTTTT. This chain joins TRBV7-9 and TRBJ1-4; D is possibly TRBD1 (5 bases). V was cut by 2 bases and J by 13 bases, with 14 bases left in between. CDR1 and CDR2 from the germline V gene are SEHNR and FQNEAQ (reference sequence). CDR3 length: 13 residues.